The rows below give T cell receptor beta chains drawn from one sample of a study of pediatric ulcerative colitis. Generated by immunoSEQ multiplex PCR, the TCRdb table keeps only in-frame clones and is missing some. The data hold some 9,100 clones, with around 90% observed a single time. The specimen was blood. The source of these receptors is a girl aged 5-17 years with moderate ulcerative colitis. CDR3s include the opening cysteine and the closing phenylalanine or tryptophan. The order of the fields is clone size, CDR3 length, V gene, D gene, J gene, CDR3 protein, CDR3 DNA. D genes are given only for firm matches. The size field is filled for only some rows; it gives once, few, many or a size class.

once	11	TRBV6-5	.	TRBJ2-3	CASSTLDTQYF	TGTGCCAGCAGTACCCTAGATACGCAGTATTTT
.	17	TRBV18	TRBD1	TRBJ2-3	CASSPNNLGQGSDTQYF	TGTGCCAGCTCACCAAATAACTTGGGACAGGGGTCAGATACGCAGTATTTT
.	14	TRBV2	.	TRBJ1-1	CASTRGLGNTEAFF	TGTGCCAGCACGCGGGGGCTAGGGAACACTGAAGCTTTCTTT
.	14	TRBV19	.	TRBJ1-4	CASKFRAGNEKLFF	TGTGCCAGTAAATTCAGGGCTGGTAATGAAAAACTGTTTTTT
.	14	TRBV5-1	.	TRBJ2-2	CASRTVANTGELFF	TGCGCCAGCAGGACGGTGGCGAACACCGGGGAGCTGTTTTTT
.	14	TRBV7-9	.	TRBJ1-5	CASSLTGGTQPQHF	TGTGCCAGCAGCTTAACTGGGGGAACTCAGCCCCAGCATTTT
.	15	TRBV14	TRBD2	TRBJ2-5	CASSQPGLGGGTQYF	TGTGCCAGCAGCCAACCGGGACTAGGAGGGGGGACCCAGTACTTC
few	15	TRBV11-3	TRBD1	TRBJ2-1	CASSLETGGYNEQFF	TGTGCCAGCAGCTTAGAAACAGGGGGCTACAATGAGCAGTTCTTC
.	21	TRBV5-1	.	TRBJ2-2	CASSLAWDAHNIYANTGELFF	TGCGCCAGCAGCTTGGCCTGGGACGCCCACAACATCTACGCGAACACCGGGGAGCTGTTTTTT
.	16	TRBV6-5	.	TRBJ2-2	CASSYDTGLITGELFF	TGTGCCAGCAGTTACGATACAGGGCTTATCACCGGGGAGCTGTTTTTT
.	12	TRBV5-6	.	TRBJ2-3	CASSLVGDTQYF	TGTGCCAGCAGCTTGGTGGGGGATACGCAGTATTTT
.	14	TRBV7-9	.	TRBJ1-2	CASSLTEDNYGYTF	TGTGCCAGCAGCTTAACCGAAGATAACTATGGCTACACCTTC
.	12	TRBV11-2	.	TRBJ1-1	CASSLERAEAFF	TGTGCCAGCAGCTTGGAGAGGGCTGAAGCTTTCTTT
.	12	TRBV7-2	.	TRBJ2-7	CASSRITYEQYF	TGTGCCAGCAGCCGTATAACCTACGAGCAGTACTTC
once	13	TRBV5-1	.	TRBJ1-5	CASSLQTDQPQHF	TGCGCCAGCAGCCTACAGACCGATCAGCCCCAGCATTTT
.	15	TRBV2	TRBD2	TRBJ2-2	CASSVLAGLGGELFF	TGTGCCAGCAGTGTTCTAGCGGGATTAGGCGGGGAGCTGTTTTTT
.	12	TRBV2	.	TRBJ2-5	CASQGGSGTQYF	TGTGCCAGCCAAGGGGGATCGGGGACCCAGTACTTC
.	14	TRBV28	TRBD1	TRBJ1-2	CASRPTTGFNGYTF	TGTGCCAGCAGGCCGACGACAGGGTTCAATGGCTACACCTTC
.	16	TRBV5-4	TRBD2	TRBJ2-7	CASSSTGTSGKYEQYF	TGTGCCAGCAGCTCGACAGGGACTAGCGGGAAATACGAGCAGTACTTC
.	15	TRBV5-4	TRBD2	TRBJ2-3	CASSLGGGGTDTQYF	TGTGCCAGCAGCTTGGGCGGGGGGGGCACAGATACGCAGTATTTT
.	14	TRBV5-1	.	TRBJ2-1	CASSLDSRGSEQFF	TGCGCCAGCAGCTTGGATAGCAGGGGAAGCGAGCAGTTCTTC
.	15	TRBV7-6	.	TRBJ1-3	CASSSGDPSGNTIYF	TGTGCCAGCAGCTCTGGGGACCCCTCTGGAAACACCATATATTTT
few	15	TRBV5-1	TRBD2	TRBJ2-1	CASSRRTSGGNEQFF	TGCGCCAGCAGTCGTCGGACTAGCGGGGGTAATGAGCAGTTCTTC
.	18	TRBV6-7	.	TRBJ1-6	CASSYSRQVNSYNSPLHF	TGTGCCAGCAGTTACTCTCGGCAGGTGAACTCCTATAATTCACCCCTCCACTTT
.	13	TRBV10-1	.	TRBJ2-3	CASSDMTAPRQYF	TGCGCCAGCAGTGATATGACGGCGCCGCGGCAGTATTTT
few	15	TRBV4-2	.	TRBJ1-1	CASSQVKLSNTEAFF	TGTGCCAGCAGCCAAGTGAAGCTAAGCAACACTGAAGCTTTCTTT
.	14	TRBV19	TRBD1	TRBJ1-6	CASSSDRGRSPLHF	TGTGCCAGTAGTTCCGACAGGGGGCGTTCACCCCTCCACTTT